Below, 32 T cell receptor beta chains from the same sample are listed, as sequenced in a study of blood T cell repertoires in COVID-19. Clones were read by immunoSEQ multiplex PCR, and TCRdb kept only the in-frame ones, dropping some. The sample yields fewer than 500,000 clones, about 90% seen once. Sequences were obtained from PBMCs or T cells enriched from blood (not recorded which). The source is a woman aged 18-29 years who had recovered from COVID-19.

The chain combines TRBV15 with TRBJ1-1, with D perhaps matching TRBD1 (5 bases). CDR1 and CDR2 from the germline V gene are LNHNV and YYDKDF (reference sequence). Trimming shortened V by 5 bases and J by 5 bases, and 15 bases separated the two germline ends. This CDR3 is 14 amino acids long. Here the CDR3 DNA reads TGTGCCACCAGCTACGGCCAGGGTGGTACTGAAGCTTTCTTT. Its translation: CATSYGQGGTEAFF. Variable domain in full (rest from reference TRBV15 and TRBJ1-1): DAMVIQNPRYQVTQFGKPVTLSCSQTLNHNVMYWYQQKSSQAPKLLFHYYDKDFNNEADTPDNFQSRRPNTSFCFLDIRSPGLGDTAMYLCATSYGQGGTEAFFGQGTRLTVV.

The V call is TRBV5-1, the J call TRBJ2-7; TRBD2 agrees at 7 bases. Germline CDR1 reads SGHRS; CDR2 reads YFSETQ. The ends lost 3 bases at V and 1 base at J; junction bases unmatched: 7. This CDR3 has 15 residues. As DNA, the CDR3 is TGCGCCAGCAGCTGGGAGGGATCCTCATCCTACGAGCAGTACTTC. Translating it yields CASSWEGSSSYEQYF.

This clone appeared many times. The CDR3 spells CASSRIQDETQYF. The DNA for the CDR3 is TGTGCCAGCTCACGCATACAGGACGAGACCCAGTACTTC. This sequence joins TRBV18 and TRBJ2-5; possible D gene TRBD1, 5 bases. The CDR3 has 13 residues. Between the trimmed V and J ends, which lost 4 bases and 5 bases, there was a span of 11 bases. Germline V lookup: CDR1 KGHSH, CDR2 LQKENI. Drawing the rest from reference TRBV18 and TRBJ2-5, the complete variable domain is NAGVMQNPRHLVRRRGQEARLRCSPMKGHSHVYWYRQLPEEGLKFMVYLQKENIIDESGMPKERFSAEFPKEGPSILRIQQVVRGDSAAYFCASSRIQDETQYFGPGTRLLVL.

The J gene is TRBJ1-1, the V gene TRBV9; tentatively, D is TRBD1 (5 bases). Between the trimmed V and J ends, which lost 3 bases and 3 bases, there was a span of 15 bases. Germline CDR1 reads SGDLS; CDR2 reads YYNGEE. The CDR3 consists of 15 residues. CDR3 in amino acids: CASSAVDTGDTEAFF. The CDR3 DNA is TGTGCCAGCAGCGCAGTCGACACGGGGGACACTGAAGCTTTCTTT.

V and J are TRBV7-2 and TRBJ2-1, with D uncertain. Trimming pared 1 base from V and 11 bases from J, leaving 12 bases between. Germline V lookup: CDR1 SGHTA, CDR2 FQGNSA. The CDR3 consists of 13 residues. CDR3 coding DNA: TGTGCCAGCAGCTTAGTCACTAACCCCAAGCAGTTCTTC. Translation gives CASSLVTNPKQFF.

The chain carries TRBV9 and TRBJ2-2; 10 bases align to TRBD2. The CDR3 extends over 19 amino acids. Germline V gives CDR1 SGDLS, CDR2 YYNGEE. The V and J ends lost 0 bases and 4 bases, in that order; junction bases with no gene match: 12. The CDR3 coding sequence is TGTGCCAGCAGCGTAGCTTTGTTAGCGGGGGGATATAGCACCGGGGAGCTGTTTTTT. This sequence encodes CASSVALLAGGYSTGELFF.

This clone was seen a single time. This chain's CDR3 is CASNQERNTEAFF. The CDR3 coding sequence is TGTGCCAGTAACCAGGAAAGGAACACTGAAGCTTTCTTT. V and J are TRBV19 and TRBJ1-1; D not resolved. Germline CDR1 is LNHDA and CDR2 is SQIVND (reference sequence). The CDR3 length is 13 residues. The ends were cut back, 7 bases at V and 1 base at J, with 10 bases in the middle.

The CDR3 is CASSLDGTDPDTQYF. In nucleotides, the CDR3 is TGCGCCAGCAGCTTGGATGGGACAGACCCAGATACGCAGTATTTT. This chain joins TRBV5-1 and TRBJ2-3, with 7 nucleotides matching TRBD1. This CDR3 region has 15 residues. V dropped 0 bases and J dropped 4; count of bases not matched to a gene: 5. CDR1 and CDR2 (germline): SGHRS, YFSETQ.

CDR3 DNA sequence: TGTGCCAGCAGCTTCGGGAGCGGGACGGCAGATACGCAGTATTTT. Translation gives CASSFGSGTADTQYF. V is TRBV11-3 and J is TRBJ2-3, with TRBD2 identical over 7 bases. The CDR3 runs 15 residues. V was clipped by 3 bases and J by 4 bases; unmatched bases: 7. Germline V gives CDR1 SGHNT, CDR2 YENEEA.

The V and J genes are TRBV7-9 and TRBJ2-7, with 7 bases aligning to TRBD1. CDR3 length: 13 residues. Germline assignment: CDR1 SEHNR and CDR2 FQNEAQ (reference sequence). V was pared by 7 bases and J by 2 bases, with 5 bases of the junction left unmatched. The chain's CDR3 is CASTRQGTYEQYF. CDR3 sequence (DNA): TGTGCCAGCACCCGACAGGGAACCTACGAGCAGTACTTC.

V is TRBV27 and J is TRBJ1-2; 7 bases match TRBD1. The V gene's germline CDR1 is MNHEY and CDR2 SMNVEV (reference sequence). V shed 5 bases and J 8 bases; nucleotides not matched to a gene: 11. The CDR3 has 14 residues. The CDR3 DNA sequence: TGTGCCAGCAGTCAGACCCCAGGGGGTCTCGGCTACACCTTC. It encodes CASSQTPGGLGYTF.

This chain uses TRBV5-1 with TRBJ1-2, with no clear D. V gave up 0 bases and J gave up 3 bases, with 12 bases separating them. The CDR3 spans 15 residues. Germline CDR1 reads SGHRS; CDR2 reads YFSETQ. CDR3 DNA: TGCGCCAGCAGCTTGGAAGGCAGCGAATACTATGGCTACACCTTC. Its translation: CASSLEGSEYYGYTF.

For the CDR3, the DNA is TGTGCCAGCAGCCCGGACAGGGGGCAAGGTGAAAAACTGTTTTTT. It specifies CASSPDRGQGEKLFF. This chain uses TRBV7-9 with TRBJ1-4; 11 nucleotides align to TRBD1. The CDR3 extends over 15 amino acids. The trim removed 5 bases at V and 7 bases at J, leaving 6 bases unmatched. Germline V gene sequence: CDR1 SEHNR, CDR2 FQNEAQ (reference sequence).

The chain couples TRBV12-3 or TRBV12-4 to TRBJ2-5; no clear D. The CDR3 length is 13 residues. The V and J ends lost 6 bases and 3 bases respectively, with 11 bases between them. The CDR3 spells CASSPGQEETQYF. The CDR3 region has the DNA TGTGCCAGCAGCCCCGGCCAGGAAGAGACCCAGTACTTC.

With respect to this clone: This sample also contains other DNA sequences that code for the same CDR3. V is TRBV18 and J is TRBJ2-5; 7 bases map to TRBD2. The CDR3 contains 13 residues. Germline CDR1 and CDR2: KGHSH and LQKENI. V shed 3 bases, J shed 4 bases, and the junction held 2 bases outside the gene matches. The CDR3 is CASSPGGRETQYF. The CDR3 DNA reads as TGTGCCAGCTCACCCGGGGGGAGAGAGACCCAGTACTTC.

This rearrangement joins TRBV5-4 to TRBJ2-5; possibly TRBD1 for D (5 bases). V dropped 0 bases and J dropped 5 bases, with 17 bases sitting between them. The CDR3 runs 16 residues. Per germline, CDR1 SGHNT and CDR2 YYREEE (reference sequence). CDR3 in amino acids: CASSLEATGGEETQYF. The CDR3 DNA reads TGTGCCAGCAGCTTGGAGGCCACAGGCGGCGAGGAGACCCAGTACTTC. The full variable domain, its missing parts supplied by reference TRBV5-4 and TRBJ2-5, is ETGVTQSPTHLIKTRGQQVTLRCSSQSGHNTVSWYQQALGQGPQFIFQYYREEENGRGNFPPRFSGLQFPNYSSELNVNALELDDSALYLCASSLEATGGEETQYFGPGTRLLVL.

The V call is TRBV5-1, the J call TRBJ1-2; possible D gene TRBD1, 6 bases. Germline-derived CDR1 and CDR2 are SGHRS and YFSETQ. Trimming took 4 bases from V and 4 from J, leaving 20 bases between them. This CDR3 has 16 amino acids. CDR3 loop: CASSRRGGGESYGYTF. The CDR3 region has the DNA TGCGCCAGCAGCCGTCGAGGGGGAGGGGAGAGCTATGGCTACACCTTC.

J is TRBJ1-1 and V is TRBV4-2; 11 positions match TRBD1. The CDR3 has 17 residues. Trimming at V came to 0 bases and at J to 11 bases, leaving 14 bases not matched to a gene. From germline, CDR1 is LGHNA and CDR2 YNFKEQ. CDR3 sequence: CASSQEVKSDRGRVAFF. The DNA of the CDR3 is TGTGCCAGCAGCCAAGAAGTAAAATCGGACAGGGGGCGAGTGGCTTTCTTT.

The J gene is TRBJ2-7, the V gene TRBV5-1, with 8 bases that match TRBD2. Germline CDR1 and CDR2: SGHRS and YFSETQ. Unmatched junction bases numbered 18, after V lost 4 bases and J lost 9 bases. The length of the CDR3 is 16 residues. CDR3 sequence: CASSPNSAGAPQAQYF. CDR3 sequence (DNA): TGCGCCAGCAGCCCGAACTCAGCGGGGGCCCCCCAGGCGCAGTACTTC. Together with reference TRBV5-1 and TRBJ2-7, the CDR3 gives the full variable domain: KAGVTQTPRYLIKTRGQQVTLSCSPISGHRSVSWYQQTPGQGLQFLFEYFSETQRNKGNFPGRFSGRQFSNSRSEMNVSTLELGDSALYLCASSPNSAGAPQAQYFGPGTRLTVT.

This clone was observed a single time. V usage is TRBV3-1 (or the pseudogene TRBV3-2) and J usage is TRBJ2-7; 10 nucleotides line up with TRBD2. CDR3 size: 19 residues. V was pared by 2 bases and J by 1 base, with 14 bases of the junction left unmatched. Germline V lookup: CDR1 LGHDT, CDR2 YNNKEL (reference sequence). The CDR3 protein is CASSQRGERGGLESYEQYF. Here the CDR3 DNA reads TGTGCCAGCAGCCAAAGGGGCGAGCGGGGGGGCCTGGAGTCCTACGAGCAGTACTTC.

The rearrangement links TRBV4-2 to TRBJ1-3; a weak D match, TRBD1 (5 bases). The V end was cut by 0 bases, the J end by 4 bases, with 7 bases between. CDR3 length: 14 amino acids. Germline values: CDR1 LGHNA, CDR2 YNFKEQ. This CDR3 is CASSQEKGGNTIYF. The DNA of the CDR3 is TGTGCCAGCAGCCAAGAGAAGGGGGGAAACACCATATATTTT.

V is TRBV30 and J is TRBJ1-5; D is perhaps TRBD1 (5 bases). This CDR3 comprises 14 residues. Germline V gene sequence: CDR1 GTSNPN, CDR2 SVGIG (reference sequence). V lost 2 bases to trimming and J lost 0 bases, with 8 bases between them. The CDR3 DNA reads as TGTGCCTGGAGTTTGGACAATAGCAATCAGCCCCAGCATTTT. This encodes CAWSLDNSNQPQHF.

The table lists this clone with a few counts. The chain has TRBV6-5 and TRBJ1-2, with 10 bases lining up with TRBD1. Trimming took 0 bases from V and 3 from J; bases not matched to a gene: 1. The germline V gene encodes CDR1 MNHEY and CDR2 SVGAGI. The CDR3 sequence is 15 residues long. The CDR3 reads CASSYSGTGDYGYTF. The CDR3 coding sequence is TGTGCCAGCAGTTACTCTGGGACAGGGGACTATGGCTACACCTTC.

The chain combines TRBV5-1 with TRBJ1-6; unclear D gene. Between the trimmed V and J ends, which lost 0 bases and 8 bases, there was a span of 9 bases. Germline CDR1 SGHRS, CDR2 YFSETQ. The CDR3 runs to 14 residues. The chain's CDR3 is CASSLGNYDSPLHF. CDR3 bases: TGCGCCAGCAGCTTGGGCAACTACGATTCACCCCTCCACTTT.

V and J are TRBV7-2 and TRBJ1-2; 10 bases line up with TRBD1. Losses at the gene ends were 2 bases for V and 4 bases for J; bases not matched to a gene: 7. From germline, CDR1 is SGHTA and CDR2 FQGNSA. The CDR3 contains 16 residues. In nucleotides, the CDR3 is TGTGCCAGCAGCTTACGACCGGGACAGGGGTCCTATGGCTACACCTTC. It codes for CASSLRPGQGSYGYTF.

This clone was seen once. The gene calls are TRBV15 and TRBJ1-3, with a possible D match to TRBD1 (6 bases). This CDR3 has 16 residues. Germline V gene lookup returns CDR1 LNHNV and CDR2 YYDKDF (reference sequence). The V gene lost 5 bases and the J gene lost 0 bases, with 14 bases spanning the gap. The DNA for the CDR3 is TGTGCCACCAGCGGGGAGGGGGTGGTCTCTGGAAACACCATATATTTT. This gives the protein CATSGEGVVSGNTIYF.

The V call is TRBV9, the J call TRBJ2-4, with no clear D. The CDR3 spans 16 residues. V dropped 0 bases and J dropped 1 base, with 11 bases sitting between them. Germline V gene sequence: CDR1 SGDLS, CDR2 YYNGEE. CDR3 DNA sequence: TGTGCCAGCAGCGTAGTGGATTGGCGGGCCAAAAACATTCAGTACTTC. Its translation is CASSVVDWRAKNIQYF.

CDR3 loop: CASSRDRGSNTGELFF. The CDR3 DNA follows: TGCGCCAGCAGCCGAGACAGGGGTTCGAACACCGGGGAGCTGTTTTTT. The chain recombines TRBV4-1 with TRBJ2-2; 8 nucleotides align to TRBD1. Per the germline V gene, CDR1 is MGHRA and CDR2 is YSYEKL. The CDR3 loop spans 16 amino acids. V shed 4 bases, J shed 0 bases, and the junction held 4 bases outside the gene matches.

The chain links TRBV2 to TRBJ2-1, with 7 bases identical to TRBD1. Germline V gene data show CDR1 as SNHLY and CDR2 as FYNNEI. The CDR3 has 14 amino acids. Trimming cost V 6 bases and J 5 bases; bases outside gene matches: 7. The CDR3 reads CASSHRGLDNEQFF. For the CDR3, the DNA is TGTGCCAGCAGCCACAGGGGTTTAGACAATGAGCAGTTCTTC.

The chain is built from TRBV28 and TRBJ2-5, with 9 bases identical to TRBD1. V dropped 6 bases and J dropped 2; count of bases not matched to a gene: 4. This CDR3 is 14 amino acids long. The germline V gene encodes CDR1 MDHEN and CDR2 SYDVKM. CDR3: CASRYDRGQETQYF. CDR3 sequence (DNA): TGTGCCAGCAGATATGACAGGGGGCAAGAGACCCAGTACTTC.

The chain couples TRBV30 to TRBJ1-1; maybe TRBD1 (6 bases). The V end was cut by 5 bases, the J end by 1 base, with 17 bases between. In germline, CDR1 is GTSNPN, CDR2 SVGIG (reference sequence). This CDR3 has 15 residues. CDR3: CAWASGESWNTEAFF. The CDR3 DNA reads as TGTGCCTGGGCGTCAGGGGAAAGTTGGAACACTGAAGCTTTCTTT.

The chain carries TRBV28 and TRBJ2-7; D is possibly TRBD1 (5 bases). The CDR3 runs to 15 residues. CDR1 MDHEN and CDR2 SYDVKM come from the germline V gene. Trimming cost V 5 bases and J 4 bases, with 18 bases left between them. The CDR3 loop reads CASSGLRGSDYEQYF. CDR3 DNA sequence: TGTGCCAGCAGTGGTTTAAGGGGCTCAGATTACGAGCAGTACTTC.